These 5 T cell receptor beta chains share one sample of origin, sequenced in a study of T cell changes during pregnancy in multiple sclerosis. Generated by immunoSEQ multiplex PCR, the TCRdb table keeps only in-frame clones and is missing some. The sample has 90,000 or so clones, about 91% seen once; the top ten hold roughly 0.91%. The sample consisted of peripheral blood, taken before pregnancy. These receptors all stem from a female donor with multiple sclerosis, enrolled in a pregnancy study.

This chain connects TRBV9 to TRBJ1-3; D uncertain. Deletions cut 10 bases from V and 4 bases from J, with 15 bases between. Germline values: CDR1 SGDLS, CDR2 YYNGEE. The CDR3 length is 13 residues. The CDR3, as DNA: TGTGCCTCAAGGAAAGGGAGCGGAAACACCATATATTTT. The encoded protein is CASRKGSGNTIYF.

This CDR3 is CSALSPRGRGNEQFF. CDR3 DNA: TGCAGCGCCCTATCCCCCAGGGGGCGCGGGAATGAGCAGTTCTTC. The chain recombines TRBV29-1 with TRBJ2-1; 8 bases are a match to TRBD1. The J segment lost 7 bases and the V segment lost 7 bases, leaving 15 bases of the junction unmatched. The CDR3 loop spans 15 amino acids. Germline V lookup: CDR1 SQVTM, CDR2 ANQGSEA.

V usage is TRBV4-3 and J usage is TRBJ2-2; D ambiguous. Trimming left V 0 bases short and J 5 bases short, with 10 bases between. The CDR3 runs to 15 residues. Germline V lookup: CDR1 LGHNA, CDR2 YSLEER. The CDR3 region has the DNA TGCGCCAGCAGCCAAGAGTACAGAAGGACCGGGGAGCTGTTTTTT. Translated, it gives CASSQEYRRTGELFF.

This chain links TRBV5-1 with TRBJ1-1; D possibly corresponds to TRBD1 (5 bases). V dropped 2 bases and J dropped 1 base, with 6 bases sitting between them. The CDR3 length is 13 residues. Germline V gives CDR1 SGHRS, CDR2 YFSETQ. CDR3 in DNA: TGCGCCAGCAGCTTTGGACAGAACACTGAAGCTTTCTTT. Translated: CASSFGQNTEAFF.

This chain uses TRBV15 with TRBJ1-5; D perhaps matches TRBD1 (5 bases). The V end lost 1 base, the J end lost 7 bases, and 14 bases lay between the germline ends. The CDR3 is 15 amino acids. Germline values: CDR1 LNHNV, CDR2 YYDKDF (reference sequence). CDR3 protein: CATSRVGKGRQPQHF. The CDR3 coding sequence is TGTGCCACCAGCAGAGTGGGGAAGGGGAGGCAGCCCCAGCATTTT.